These 9 T cell receptor beta chains were all obtained from the same sample, sequenced in a study of cytomegalovirus exposure and HLA in healthy donors. Both 60 Vbeta primers and 13 Jbeta primers went into the PCR. Libraries were prepared by immunoSEQ multiplex PCR; TCRdb keeps only in-frame clonotypes and omits some of them. The data contain about 240,000 clones, roughly four fifths of them singletons. Input material: PBMCs. The receptors were gathered from a woman aged 60-70 years in good health and CMV-seropositive.

The V and J genes are TRBV9 and TRBJ2-2; TRBD2 matches 13 bases. CDR1 is SGDLS and CDR2 is YYNGEE in the germline V gene. The V segment lost 3 bases and the J segment 4 bases; nucleotides outside the gene matches: 0. The CDR3 runs 15 residues. This CDR3 reads CASSGLAGGTGELFF. The CDR3 DNA follows: TGTGCCAGCAGCGGACTAGCGGGAGGCACCGGGGAGCTGTTTTTT.

The genes are TRBV5-5 and TRBJ1-5; TRBD1 matches 9 bases. Looked up from germline, CDR1 is SGHKS and CDR2 is YYEKEE (reference sequence). The trim removed 3 bases at V and 2 bases at J, leaving 6 bases unmatched. The CDR3 spans 16 residues. DNA for the CDR3: TGTGCCAGCAGCTGGACAGGGGAGATACGCAATCAGCCCCAGCATTTT. Its protein is CASSWTGEIRNQPQHF.

The count of this clone is one. The rearrangement links TRBV5-6 to TRBJ2-2; 7 bases fit TRBD1. CDR1 is SGHDT and CDR2 is YYEEEE in the germline V gene. This CDR3 has 14 amino acids. Unmatched junction bases numbered 10, after V lost 4 bases and J lost 10 bases. Written as DNA, the CDR3 is TGTGCCAGCAGCCCCGCTGACAGGGTAGAGGAGCTGTTTTTT. This encodes CASSPADRVEELFF.

With regard to this clone: The junction and the germline gene differ at one end; a read error may be behind it. J is TRBJ2-2 and V is TRBV7-7, with TRBD1 identical over 7 bases. This CDR3 is 16 amino acids long. Per the germline V gene, CDR1 is SSHAT and CDR2 is FNYEAQ (reference sequence). The CDR3 coding sequence is TGTGCTAGCAGCTTAGGGACAGTGACGAACACCGGGGAGCTGTTTTTT. This gives the protein CASSLGTVTNTGELFF.

This clone was counted only a few times. The chain couples TRBV5-1 to TRBJ2-7, with TRBD1 identical over 8 bases. This CDR3 is built from 13 residues. Germline CDR1 is SGHRS and CDR2 is YFSETQ. Trimming removed 4 bases from V and 4 bases from J; junction bases left unmatched: 4. CDR3 region: CASSRDRSYEQYF. CDR3 sequence (DNA): TGCGCCAGCAGCCGGGACAGGAGTTACGAGCAGTACTTC.

The CDR3 sequence is CASSFSGSGMYEQYF. CDR3 in DNA: TGCGCCAGCAGTTTTAGCGGGAGCGGAATGTACGAGCAGTACTTC. The chain employs TRBV5-1 and TRBJ2-5; the match to TRBD2 covers 9 bases. The J call may be mistaken, given a closer DNA end match to TRBJ2-7. The CDR3 is 15 residues long. Looked up from germline, CDR1 is SGHRS and CDR2 is YFSETQ.

This clone was recorded only once. This chain uses TRBV5-6 with TRBJ2-3; possible D gene TRBD2, 6 bases. The CDR3 loop spans 16 amino acids. Germline V CDR1 and CDR2: SGHDT, YYEEEE. V dropped 4 bases and J dropped 6 bases, with 21 bases sitting between them. The CDR3 here is CASSPGRGNSGDTQYF. CDR3 in DNA: TGTGCCAGCAGCCCAGGGCGGGGTAACTCGGGGGATACGCAGTATTTT.

The chain couples TRBV14 to TRBJ2-2; TRBD2 aligns across 13 bases. Germline CDR1 reads SGHDN; CDR2 reads FVKESK. V lost 3 bases to trimming and J lost 6 bases; unmatched junction nucleotides: 10. The CDR3 is made up of 18 amino acids. The CDR3 DNA sequence: TGTGCCAGCAGCCACACTGTAGGACTAGCGGGAGCCGCCGGGGAGCTGTTTTTT. It specifies CASSHTVGLAGAAGELFF.

The chain is built from TRBV7-3 and TRBJ2-1; D possibly corresponds to TRBD2 (6 bases). In germline, CDR1 is SGHTA, CDR2 FQGTGA. Trimming cost V 5 bases and J 2 bases, with 16 bases left between them. There are 16 residues in the CDR3. The DNA for the CDR3 is TGTGCCAGCAGCCTCGGCCTCGGGACTCCCTACAATGAGCAGTTCTTC. Its translation is CASSLGLGTPYNEQFF.